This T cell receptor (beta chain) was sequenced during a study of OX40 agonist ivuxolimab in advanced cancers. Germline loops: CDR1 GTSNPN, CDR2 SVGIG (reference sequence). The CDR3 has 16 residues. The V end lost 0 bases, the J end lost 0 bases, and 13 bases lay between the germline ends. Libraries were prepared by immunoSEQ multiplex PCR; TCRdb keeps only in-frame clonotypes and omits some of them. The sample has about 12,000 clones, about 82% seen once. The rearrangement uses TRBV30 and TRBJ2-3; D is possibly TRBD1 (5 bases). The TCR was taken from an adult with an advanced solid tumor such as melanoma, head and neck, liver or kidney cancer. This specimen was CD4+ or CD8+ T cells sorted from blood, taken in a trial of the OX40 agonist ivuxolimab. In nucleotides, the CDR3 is TGTGCCTGGAGTGTAAAGGGGCCACTTAGCACAGATACGCAGTATTTT. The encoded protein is CAWSVKGPLSTDTQYF. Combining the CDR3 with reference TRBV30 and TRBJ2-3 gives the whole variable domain SQTIHQWPATLVQPVGSPLSLECTVEGTSNPNLYWYRQAAGRGLQLLFYSVGIGQISSEVPQNLSASRPQDRQFILSSKKLLLSDSGFYLCAWSVKGPLSTDTQYFGPGTRLTVL.